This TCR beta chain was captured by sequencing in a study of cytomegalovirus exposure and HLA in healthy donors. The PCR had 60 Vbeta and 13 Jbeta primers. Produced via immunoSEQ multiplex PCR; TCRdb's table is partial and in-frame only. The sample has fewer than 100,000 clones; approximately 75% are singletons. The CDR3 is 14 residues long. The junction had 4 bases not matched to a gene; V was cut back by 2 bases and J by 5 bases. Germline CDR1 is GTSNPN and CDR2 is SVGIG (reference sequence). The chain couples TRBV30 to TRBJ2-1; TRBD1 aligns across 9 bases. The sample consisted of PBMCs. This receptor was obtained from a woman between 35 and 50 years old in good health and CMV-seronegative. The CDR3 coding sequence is TGTGCCTGGAGTCCGGGACAGGGAAACAATGAGCAGTTCTTC. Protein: CAWSPGQGNNEQFF.